This T cell receptor (beta chain) was retrieved from a study of T-cell memory formation after mild COVID-19. Overall study results and limits: Clonal second-wave expansions that peaked on day 37 had unconfirmed SARS-CoV-2 specificity.

A single record per CDR3 protein comes from TCRdb applying MiXCR to the 5' RACE reads. This table holds 470,000 or so distinct CDR3 sequences, 15% to 20% found once. Trimming removed 2 bases from V and 1 base from J, with 7 bases in between. This CDR3 is 13 amino acids long. The germline V gene encodes CDR1 GTSNPN and CDR2 SVGIG (reference sequence). This clonotype has more than one count but fewer than ten. Its cognate antigen is unknown. Sequencing used PBMCs or a T cell subset sorted from them (not recorded which). J is TRBJ2-3 and V is TRBV30; possible D gene TRBD2, 6 bases. This TCR derives from an adult woman who had mild COVID-19 (a few samples of this study predate the infection). Cell type and time point are not known. CDR3 sequence: CAWSTGGTDTQYF. DNA for the CDR3: TGTGCCTGGAGTACGGGGGGCACAGATACGCAGTATTTT.